These T cell receptor beta chains were read from a single sample in a study of human T cells and chemical hapten exposure. TCRdb re-derived calls from the RACE reads in MiXCR, one entry per CDR3 protein. The table lists a few hundred thousand distinct CDR3 sequences, roughly 6.3% of them singletons, with 5% to 6% in the top ten. This specimen consisted of whole blood, obtained in connection with sensitization to the hapten diphenylcyclopropenone (DPC). The receptors were gathered from a woman younger than 30 with alopecia areata. Some clones in this sample may be carry-over from other donors' samples. Both conserved end residues are part of each CDR3. The D gene is left open where the match is weak. Only some rows state a clone size, as once, few, many or a class for expanded clones.

>TRBJ2-2|TRBD2|TRBV3-1|16|-
CASSQVGLDNTGELFF
TGTGCCAGCAGCCAAGTAGGACTAGACAACACCGGGGAGCTGTTTTTT
>TRBJ2-5|-|TRBV4-1|16|-
CASSHLDPLRGGTQYF
TGCGCCAGCAGCCATCTTGACCCCCTTCGGGGAGGGACCCAGTACTTC
>TRBJ1-4|-|TRBV7-2|14|many
CASSPDQWGEKLFF
TGTGCCAGCAGCCCCGATCAGTGGGGGGAAAAACTGTTTTTT
>TRBJ2-5|TRBD2|TRBV7-8|15|few
CASSPRVAGAETQYF
TGTGCCAGCAGCCCCCGCGTAGCGGGGGCAGAGACCCAGTACTTC
>TRBJ2-1|-|TRBV28|14|-
CASLGGPDYNEQFF
TGTGCCAGCCTCGGGGGGCCTGACTACAATGAGCAGTTCTTC
>TRBJ1-4|-|TRBV6-5|13|many
CASSNSGTGKLFF
TGTGCCAGCAGCAACAGCGGCACGGGAAAACTGTTTTTT
>TRBJ1-5|-|TRBV6-2/TRBV6-3|14|-
CASSVLGSNQPQHF
TGTGCCAGCAGCGTACTCGGTAGCAATCAGCCCCAGCATTTT
>TRBJ2-3|-|TRBV4-3|15|few
CASSQEGARPDTQYF
TGCGCCAGCAGCCAGGAGGGGGCGCGCCCAGATACGCAGTATTTT
>TRBJ2-7|-|TRBV27|15|few
CASSLMATDGYEQYF
TGTGCCAGCAGTTTAATGGCGACAGACGGCTACGAGCAGTACTTC
>TRBJ1-1|TRBD1|TRBV4-2|14|few
CASSPEDRVAEAFF
TGTGCCAGCAGCCCAGAGGACAGGGTGGCTGAAGCTTTCTTT
>TRBJ2-2|TRBD1|TRBV2|13|few
CAWTGENTGELFF
TGTGCCTGGACAGGGGAAAACACCGGGGAGCTGTTTTTT
>TRBJ1-2|TRBD1|TRBV11-2|13|many
CASSTPQGYGYTF
TGTGCCAGCAGCACTCCACAGGGGTATGGCTACACCTTC
>TRBJ2-5|TRBD1|TRBV2|14|few
CASSPRDRGETQYF
TGTGCCAGCAGCCCCCGGGACAGGGGGGAGACCCAGTACTTC
>TRBJ2-4|TRBD1|TRBV11-2|15|few
CASSPRQGAGNIQYF
TGTGCCAGCAGCCCTCGACAGGGAGCCGGGAACATTCAGTACTTC
>TRBJ2-1|TRBD2|TRBV27|15|few
CASSWSGGASNEQFF
TGTGCCAGCAGTTGGAGCGGGGGGGCCAGCAATGAGCAGTTCTTC
>TRBJ1-4|-|TRBV4-3|18|many
CASSQEIPAPGANEKLFF
TGCGCCAGCAGCCAAGAAATTCCCGCGCCCGGGGCTAATGAAAAACTGTTTTTT
>TRBJ1-5|-|TRBV7-2|14|-
CASSFSDSNQPQHF
TGTGCCAGCAGCTTTTCTGACAGCAATCAGCCCCAGCATTTT
>TRBJ2-1|TRBD2|TRBV7-6|16|few
CASSLPGLHSYNEQFF
TGTGCCAGCAGCTTACCGGGACTACATTCCTACAATGAGCAGTTCTTC
>TRBJ1-2|-|TRBV28|16|many
CASSFPVAQGNYGYTF
TGTGCCAGCAGTTTCCCAGTCGCCCAGGGGAACTATGGCTACACCTTC
>TRBJ2-7|-|TRBV20-1|14|-
CSAPKGGNSYEQYF
TGCAGTGCTCCCAAGGGGGGAAACTCCTACGAGCAGTACTTC
>TRBJ2-3|TRBD1|TRBV9|16|-
CASSPSGTGVTDTQYF
TGTGCCAGCAGCCCGTCCGGGACAGGGGTCACAGATACGCAGTATTTT